The 3 T cell receptor beta chains given below trace back to one sample, sequenced in a study of cytomegalovirus exposure and HLA in healthy donors. Method: immunoSEQ multiplex PCR; TCRdb's copy keeps in-frame clones and lacks some. This table holds over 250,000 clones, about 86% found once. Sequencing used PBMCs. The receptors here all came from a woman younger than 30 in good health and CMV-seronegative.

The sample holds one count of this clone. The V call is TRBV19, the J call TRBJ2-3; TRBD2 aligns across 8 bases. V dropped 4 bases and J dropped 2; count of bases not matched to a gene: 2. Germline assignment: CDR1 LNHDA and CDR2 SQIVND (reference sequence). The CDR3 has 14 amino acids. CDR3 region: CASSTGGLTDTQYF. The CDR3 nucleotides read TGTGCCAGTAGTACGGGGGGGCTCACAGATACGCAGTATTTT.

This sequence joins TRBV30 and TRBJ1-5, with TRBD1 identical over 11 bases. With V trimmed by 5 bases and J by 2 bases, 11 bases remained unmatched. The CDR3 totals 17 residues. Germline values: CDR1 GTSNPN, CDR2 SVGIG (reference sequence). The CDR3 loop is CAWGARGQGVGNQPQHF. In DNA form, the CDR3 reads TGTGCCTGGGGGGCCCGGGGACAGGGGGTAGGCAATCAGCCCCAGCATTTT.

The genes are TRBV30 and TRBJ2-2; TRBD1 aligns across 9 bases. Trimming at V came to 4 bases and at J to 8 bases, leaving 14 bases not matched to a gene. Per germline, CDR1 GTSNPN and CDR2 SVGIG (reference sequence). The CDR3 length is 16 residues. This CDR3 reads CAWMKQGAQLRGELFF. As DNA, the CDR3 is TGTGCCTGGATGAAACAGGGGGCGCAACTTCGAGGGGAGCTGTTTTTT.